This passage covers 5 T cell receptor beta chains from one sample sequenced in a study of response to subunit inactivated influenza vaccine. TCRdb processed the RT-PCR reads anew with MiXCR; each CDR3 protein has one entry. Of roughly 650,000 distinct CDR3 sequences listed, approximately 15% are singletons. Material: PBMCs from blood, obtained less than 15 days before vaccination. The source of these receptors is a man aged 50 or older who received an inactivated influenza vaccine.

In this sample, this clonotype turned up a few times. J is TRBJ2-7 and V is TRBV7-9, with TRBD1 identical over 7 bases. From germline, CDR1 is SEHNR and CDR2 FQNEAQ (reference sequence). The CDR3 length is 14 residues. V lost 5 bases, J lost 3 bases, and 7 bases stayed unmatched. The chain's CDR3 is CASSKRTGRYEQYF. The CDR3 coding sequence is TGTGCCAGCAGCAAGAGGACAGGTCGCTACGAGCAGTACTTC.

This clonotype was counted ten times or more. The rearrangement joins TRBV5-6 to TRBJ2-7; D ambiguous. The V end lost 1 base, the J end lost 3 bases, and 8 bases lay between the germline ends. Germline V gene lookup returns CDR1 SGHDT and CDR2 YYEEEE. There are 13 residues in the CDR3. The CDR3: CASSLYGNYEQYF. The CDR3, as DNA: TGTGCCAGCAGCTTGTACGGCAACTACGAGCAGTACTTC. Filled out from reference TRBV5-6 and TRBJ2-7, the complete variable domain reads DAGVTQSPTHLIKTRGQQVTLRCSPKSGHDTVSWYQQALGQGPQFIFQYYEEEERQRGNFPDRFSGHQFPNYSSELNVNALLLGDSALYLCASSLYGNYEQYFGPGTRLTVT.

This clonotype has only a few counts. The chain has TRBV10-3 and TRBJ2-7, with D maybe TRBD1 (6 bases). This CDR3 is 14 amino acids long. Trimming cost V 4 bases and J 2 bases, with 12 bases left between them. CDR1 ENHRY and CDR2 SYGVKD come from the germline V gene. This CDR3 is CAISATYRAYEQYF. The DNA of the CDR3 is TGTGCCATCAGTGCAACCTACAGGGCCTACGAGCAGTACTTC.

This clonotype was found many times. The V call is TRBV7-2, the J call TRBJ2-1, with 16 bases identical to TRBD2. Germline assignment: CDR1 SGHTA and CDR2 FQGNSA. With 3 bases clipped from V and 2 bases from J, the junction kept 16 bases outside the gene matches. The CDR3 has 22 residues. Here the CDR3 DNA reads TGTGCCAGCAGCTTCCCTGTAACCGGGACTAGCGGGGGGGCCTCCCCCTACAATGAGCAGTTCTTC. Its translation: CASSFPVTGTSGGASPYNEQFF.

DNA for the CDR3: TGTGCCAGCAGCCCGCCTCCAGGGGGTAGTAATCAGCCCCAGCATTTT. It specifies CASSPPPGGSNQPQHF. V and J are TRBV7-3 and TRBJ1-5; 7 nucleotides align to TRBD1. Losses at the gene ends were 5 bases for V and 4 bases for J; bases not matched to a gene: 11. The CDR3 length is 16 residues. Looked up from germline, CDR1 is SGHTA and CDR2 is FQGTGA.